Here is one T cell receptor (beta chain) with its context. Its cognate antigen is unknown. These data originate in a study of OX40 agonist ivuxolimab in advanced cancers. Overall study findings and caveats: CD8+ T cells showed, on average, more clonal expansion than CD4+ cells. Expanded peripheral T cell antigen specificity was not determined. Some patients who did not respond also had low normalized T-cell clonal expansion.

Sequencing was performed with immunoSEQ multiplex PCR; in TCRdb, only in-frame clones are kept and a portion is missing. Of approximately 82,000 clones in the sample, over 75% were seen once. The germline V gene encodes CDR1 MDHEN and CDR2 SYDVKM. CDR3 length: 15 amino acids. J gave up 4 bases and V 6 bases, and 6 bases lay outside the gene matches. The V gene is TRBV28, the J gene TRBJ2-3; 11 bases line up with TRBD2. The clonotype was recovered from an adult with an advanced solid tumor such as melanoma, head and neck, liver or kidney cancer. Material: CD4+ or CD8+ T cells sorted from blood, obtained in a trial of the OX40 agonist ivuxolimab. This CDR3 is CASRIAGGPSDTQYF. CDR3 in DNA: TGTGCCAGCAGAATAGCGGGAGGGCCCTCAGATACGCAGTATTTT.